Shown below are 10 T cell receptor beta chains from a single sample sequenced in a study of glioma-infiltrating T cells. Amplification of TCR alpha and beta CDR3 regions from RNA used iRepertoire nested multiplex PCR. TCRdb passed the multiplex PCR reads through MiXCR, listing each CDR3 protein once. Counted here are approximately 190,000 distinct CDR3 sequences, 25% to 35% occurring once; the ten biggest clones make up 20% to 25%. Sample: glioma tissue, nonneoplastic brain tissue, or PBMCs (not recorded which). The receptors come from a human donor with low-grade glioma or glioblastoma, undergoing nonglioma brain surgery, or in good health (not recorded which).

This clonotype was counted ten times or more. The V call is TRBV7-2, the J call TRBJ2-1; D is perhaps TRBD1 (5 bases). V shed 1 base and J shed 7 bases, with 14 bases lying between them. The CDR3 contains 15 residues. The germline V gene encodes CDR1 SGHTA and CDR2 FQGNSA. The CDR3 spells CASSLVGVRANEQFF. The CDR3 nucleotides are TGTGCCAGCAGCTTAGTAGGGGTCCGAGCGAATGAGCAGTTCTTC.

In its sample, this clonotype was seen many times. This chain links TRBV3-1 with TRBJ2-1, with D uncertain. Germline V gene lookup returns CDR1 LGHDT and CDR2 YNNKEL (reference sequence). The germline V and J ends were trimmed by 1 base and 8 bases, with 3 bases remaining between them. This CDR3 is built from 11 residues. The CDR3 DNA sequence: TGTGCCAGCAGCCAAGGGTATGAGCAGTTCTTC. As protein: CASSQGYEQFF.

This clonotype was picked up many times. The rearrangement joins TRBV4-1 to TRBJ1-4; TRBD1 aligns across 7 bases. The J segment lost 10 bases and the V segment lost 0 bases, leaving 11 bases of the junction unmatched. CDR1 is MGHRA and CDR2 is YSYEKL in the germline V gene. CDR3 size: 16 residues. Written as DNA, the CDR3 is TGCGCCAGCAGCCAAGAATGGACAGGTCTTACTGGAAAACTGTTTTTT. Translated, it gives CASSQEWTGLTGKLFF.

This clonotype was counted many times. Given a much more abundant clone one base away, this may be a read error. This chain uses TRBV11-1 with TRBJ2-3; no reliable D call. This CDR3 contains 12 residues. V gave up 1 base and J gave up 6 bases, with 5 bases separating them. The germline gives CDR1 SGHAT, CDR2 FQDESV (reference sequence). CDR3 amino acids: CASSLGWDTQYF. The CDR3 nucleotides are TGTGCCAGCAGCTTAGGATGGGATACGCAGTATTTT.

The sample holds many counts of this clonotype. J is TRBJ2-7 and V is TRBV10-2; D perhaps matches TRBD1 (5 bases). CDR1 and CDR2 from the germline V gene are WSHSY and SAAADI. V lost 4 bases, J lost 3 bases, and 7 bases lay in between. This CDR3 has 12 amino acids. The CDR3 DNA is TGCGCCAGCAGTGCTACAGGCTACGAGCAGTACTTC. Translation gives CASSATGYEQYF.

The chain links TRBV19 to TRBJ2-2, with 7 bases that match TRBD1. Germline-derived CDR1 and CDR2 are LNHDA and SQIVND (reference sequence). Unmatched junction bases numbered 6, after V lost 4 bases and J lost 4 bases. The CDR3 has 15 residues. CDR3 region: CASSTRQGSTGELFF. The CDR3, as DNA: TGTGCCAGTAGTACCCGACAGGGTAGCACCGGGGAGCTGTTTTTT.

Concerning this clonotype: This sequence may be a read error, since a much larger clone differs from it by one base. A read error is likely, as this CDR3 ends without the conserved phenylalanine or tryptophan. The chain employs TRBV19 and TRBJ2-3; 8 positions agree with TRBD2. Germline-derived CDR1 and CDR2 are LNHDA and SQIVND (reference sequence). The trim removed 4 bases at V and 4 bases at J, leaving 4 bases unmatched. This CDR3 has 14 amino acids. CDR3 sequence: CASSKAGAADTQYL. The CDR3 DNA reads as TGTGCCAGTAGTAAAGCGGGAGCCGCAGATACGCAGTATCTT.

On this clonotype: One end of the junction varies from germline; a read error may be responsible. The chain recombines TRBV9 with TRBJ2-7; D remains ambiguous. This CDR3 contains 13 residues. Germline V CDR1 and CDR2: SGDLS, YYNGEE. CDR3 sequence reads: CASSRDTRYEEYF. CDR3 nucleotides: TGTGCCAGCAGCCGAGATACACGCTACGAGGAGTACTTC. Full variable domain (outside the CDR3, taken from reference TRBV9 and TRBJ2-7): DSGVTQTPKHLITATGQRVTLRCSPRSGDLSVYWYQQSLDQGLQFLIQYYNGEERAKGNILERFSAQQFPDLHSELNLSSLELGDSALYFCASSRDTRYEEYFGPGTRLTVT.

This clonotype was observed at least ten times. The CDR3 coding sequence is TGTGCCAGCAGTTTAGCGACGGAGGGACCCCAGCATTTT. Amino acids: CASSLATEGPQHF. The chain combines TRBV12-3 or TRBV12-4 with TRBJ1-5; the D is unclear. The CDR3 is 13 amino acids. Trimming took off 0 bases at V and 10 bases at J, with 10 bases between the two ends.

Comment on this clonotype: This may arise from a read error, as a much more abundant clone is one base away. The chain recombines TRBV20-1 with TRBJ2-1; 10 bases agree with TRBD2. Germline values: CDR1 DFQATT, CDR2 SNEGSKA (reference sequence). This CDR3 contains 14 residues. The V segment lost 6 bases and the J segment 6 bases; nucleotides outside the gene matches: 8. CDR3 sequence: CSAPIAGGSNEQFF. As DNA, the CDR3 is TGCAGTGCCCCGATAGCGGGAGGCAGCAATGAGCAGTTCTTC.